The rows below give T cell receptor beta chains drawn from one sample of a study of early T cells in non-severe SARS-CoV-2 infection. TCRdb processed the 5' RACE reads anew with MiXCR; each CDR3 protein has one entry. The sample lists about 64,000 distinct CDR3 sequences; 20% were seen once. The material was whole blood, obtained at baseline. The receptors were sampled from an adult who was a healthcare worker with PCR-confirmed SARS-CoV-2 infection or an uninfected control (not recorded which). CDR3s include the opening cysteine and the closing phenylalanine or tryptophan. D genes are given only for firm matches. The size of a clone is reported for some rows only, either as once, few or many, or as a class for expanded clones.

D: -; J: TRBJ2-7; V: TRBV7-6; size: -; DNA: TGTGCCAGCAGCTTAGCGAGGGACCACGAGCAGTACTTC; CDR3: CASSLARDHEQYF
D: -; J: TRBJ1-2; V: TRBV7-9; size: -; DNA: TGTGCCAGCAGCTCCCGGCAGGATGCTAACTATGGCTACACCTTC; CDR3: CASSSRQDANYGYTF
D: -; J: TRBJ2-6; V: TRBV3-1; size: few; DNA: TGTGCCAGCAGCCAAGATCGTCTGCGGGGACACTCTGGGGCCAACGTCCTGACTTTC; CDR3: CASSQDRLRGHSGANVLTF
D: TRBD1; J: TRBJ2-2; V: TRBV11-3; size: -; DNA: TGTGCCAGCAGCCCGGGGACAGGGGGCCGGGAGCTGTTTTTT; CDR3: CASSPGTGGRELFF
D: -; J: TRBJ2-3; V: TRBV7-8; size: few; DNA: TGTGCCAGCCGACCTGATCGAGGCCCAGATACGCAGTATTTT; CDR3: CASRPDRGPDTQYF
D: -; J: TRBJ1-6; V: TRBV5-6; size: -; DNA: TGTGCCAGCAGCTTGCGCCAGGGGCATTCACCCCTCCACTTT; CDR3: CASSLRQGHSPLHF
D: -; J: TRBJ1-1; V: TRBV28; size: many; DNA: TGTGCCATAAGGAACTCCTGGAACACTGAAGCTTTCTTT; CDR3: CAIRNSWNTEAFF
D: -; J: TRBJ1-5; V: TRBV19; size: -; DNA: TGTGCCAGTAGTCTCCGCGGGACATCGAATCTGGGCCAGCCCCAGCATTTT; CDR3: CASSLRGTSNLGQPQHF
D: -; J: TRBJ2-5; V: TRBV25-1; size: many; DNA: TGTGCCAGCAGTGTAGGATCCGGGACTCGCCTAGAGACCCAGTACTTC; CDR3: CASSVGSGTRLETQYF
D: -; J: TRBJ1-4; V: TRBV7-2; size: many; DNA: TGTGCCAGCAGCTTTGGGCAGTTCGAAGAAAAACTGTTTTTT; CDR3: CASSFGQFEEKLFF
D: -; J: TRBJ1-2; V: TRBV19; size: -; DNA: TGTGCCAGTAGTATAGGGTCGGCAGGGAAGGTCGGCTACACCTTC; CDR3: CASSIGSAGKVGYTF
D: -; J: TRBJ1-1; V: TRBV13; size: many; DNA: TGTGCCAGCAGCTTCCCCGGGGGCCAGGGTATGAACACTGAAGCTTTCTTT; CDR3: CASSFPGGQGMNTEAFF
D: -; J: TRBJ2-7; V: TRBV7-2; size: many; DNA: TGTGCCAGCGGGACACTCTCCTACGAGCAGTACTTC; CDR3: CASGTLSYEQYF
D: -; J: TRBJ1-6; V: TRBV6-5; size: few; DNA: TGTGCCAGCAGGATGAGCAGGGCGAATTCACCCCTCCACTTT; CDR3: CASRMSRANSPLHF
D: -; J: TRBJ1-2; V: TRBV7-2; size: -; DNA: TGTGCCAGCAGCTTAAGCTGGGGGGATAACTATGGCTACACCTTC; CDR3: CASSLSWGDNYGYTF
D: TRBD1; J: TRBJ1-2; V: TRBV20-1; size: many; DNA: TGCAGTGCTAGCCCCGGGACAGGGAACTATGGCTACACCTTC; CDR3: CSASPGTGNYGYTF
D: TRBD1; J: TRBJ1-2; V: TRBV18; size: few; DNA: TGTGCCAGCTCACCACCGGGACAGGGTCCCTTACTTAACTATGGCTACACCTTC; CDR3: CASSPPGQGPLLNYGYTF
D: -; J: TRBJ2-7; V: TRBV13; size: few; DNA: TGTGCCAGCAGCTTGTGGAGGACGGCTGAAACCTACGAGCAGTACTTC; CDR3: CASSLWRTAETYEQYF
D: -; J: TRBJ1-3; V: TRBV12-3/TRBV12-4; size: -; DNA: TGTGCCAGCAGTCAGGACAGCTCTGGAAACACCATATATTTT; CDR3: CASSQDSSGNTIYF
D: -; J: TRBJ2-1; V: TRBV2; size: -; DNA: TGTGCCAGCAGCGGACCGGGATTATCCTACAATGAGCAGTTCTTC; CDR3: CASSGPGLSYNEQFF
D: -; J: TRBJ1-4; V: TRBV21-1; size: many; DNA: TGTGCCAGCAGCAAAGAGGGGCGAAATGAAAAACTGTTTTTT; CDR3: CASSKEGRNEKLFF
D: -; J: TRBJ2-3; V: TRBV12-3/TRBV12-4; size: few; DNA: TGTGCCAGCAGTTCGAGTATGAGGACTGTTGCTGATACGCAGTATTTT; CDR3: CASSSSMRTVADTQYF
D: TRBD2; J: TRBJ2-5; V: TRBV5-1; size: -; DNA: TGCGCCAGCAGCTGGAGCGGGGGAGGGCAAGAGACCCAGTACTTC; CDR3: CASSWSGGGQETQYF
D: -; J: TRBJ2-1; V: TRBV18; size: -; DNA: TGTGCCAGCTCAGAATCCGGGACCGTCAATGAGCAGTTCTTC; CDR3: CASSESGTVNEQFF
D: -; J: TRBJ2-2; V: TRBV7-8; size: few; DNA: TGTGCCAGCAGCTTATTTTCGAACACCGGGGAGCTGTTTTTT; CDR3: CASSLFSNTGELFF
D: TRBD1; J: TRBJ1-4; V: TRBV4-1; size: few; DNA: TGCGCCAGCAGCCCGGGACAGACTAATGAAAAACTGTTTTTT; CDR3: CASSPGQTNEKLFF
D: -; J: TRBJ1-4; V: TRBV7-8; size: few; DNA: TGTGCCAGCAGCTTAGCTCTCGGGCAGGGTGATGAAAAACTGTTTTTT; CDR3: CASSLALGQGDEKLFF
D: -; J: TRBJ1-1; V: TRBV20-1; size: few; DNA: TGCAGTGCTAGGTGGGACACTGAAGCTTTCTTT; CDR3: CSARWDTEAFF
D: -; J: TRBJ2-1; V: TRBV3-1; size: -; DNA: TGTGCCAGCAGCCAAGTGAGCTCCTACAATGAGCAGTTCTTC; CDR3: CASSQVSSYNEQFF
D: TRBD2; J: TRBJ2-5; V: TRBV4-1; size: few; DNA: TGCGCCAGCAGCCAAGATGCAGCGGGGGTCCAAGAGACCCAGTACTTC; CDR3: CASSQDAAGVQETQYF
D: TRBD1; J: TRBJ2-7; V: TRBV10-3; size: -; DNA: TGTGCCATCAGTGACCCGTCCGGGACAGGGAAAACCTACGAGCAGTACTTC; CDR3: CAISDPSGTGKTYEQYF